This T cell receptor (beta chain) was retrieved from a study of T-cell memory formation after mild COVID-19. 5'RACE with constant-segment primers yielded barcoded, UMI-tagged TCR alpha and TCR beta cDNA libraries. TCRdb called the 5' RACE reads again in MiXCR, with one record for every CDR3 protein. The data show about 290,000 distinct CDR3 sequences, 15% to 20% seen once. The CDR3 runs 13 residues. Trimming cost V 3 bases and J 8 bases; bases outside gene matches: 6. Study-level findings and limits: Clones that contracted from day 15 to 85 were balanced CD4/CD8, while later expanders leaned CD4+. Second-wave clones peaking on day 37 lacked confirmed SARS-CoV-2 specificity. Cross-reactive memory apparently joined, as some responding clones appeared in pre-infection memory.

A note on this clonotype: The antigen remains unidentified.

The sequenced material came from PBMCs or a T cell subset sorted from them (not recorded which). This clonotype was sampled from a man younger than 35 who had mild COVID-19 (a few samples of this study predate the infection). Cell type and time point are not known. The chain employs TRBV12-3 or TRBV12-4 and TRBJ1-2; 7 bases map to TRBD1. The CDR3 sequence: CASSFEGARGYTF. The CDR3 DNA reads as TGTGCCAGCAGTTTTGAGGGGGCGCGCGGCTACACCTTC.